This TCR beta chain was sequenced in a study of T-cell reconstitution after alpha-beta-depleted transplantation in children. Study-level results: Roughly two months post-transplant, alpha-beta T cells reportedly originated from several hundred graft clones that had expanded.

Germline V gene sequence: CDR1 MNHEY, CDR2 SMNVEV (reference sequence). This CDR3 comprises 14 residues. V was cut by 2 bases and J by 4 bases, with 8 bases left in between. Unique molecular identifiers were used in preparing the TCRbeta library. TCRdb ran MiXCR on the PCR reads and lists one entry per CDR3 protein. The repertoire holds just under 250,000 distinct CDR3 sequences, with 25% as singletons. To note about this clonotype: Its antigen is still unknown.

The material sequenced was PBMCs, taken before TCRalphabeta/CD19-depleted stem cell transplant. V usage is TRBV27 and J usage is TRBJ1-4; a weak D match, TRBD1 (5 bases). This TCR was sampled from a girl aged 2 to 9 with Fanconi anemia, due to receive a stem cell transplant. Written as DNA, the CDR3 is TGTGCCAGCAGTTTAAGACAGCTTAATGAAAAACTGTTTTTT. As protein: CASSLRQLNEKLFF.